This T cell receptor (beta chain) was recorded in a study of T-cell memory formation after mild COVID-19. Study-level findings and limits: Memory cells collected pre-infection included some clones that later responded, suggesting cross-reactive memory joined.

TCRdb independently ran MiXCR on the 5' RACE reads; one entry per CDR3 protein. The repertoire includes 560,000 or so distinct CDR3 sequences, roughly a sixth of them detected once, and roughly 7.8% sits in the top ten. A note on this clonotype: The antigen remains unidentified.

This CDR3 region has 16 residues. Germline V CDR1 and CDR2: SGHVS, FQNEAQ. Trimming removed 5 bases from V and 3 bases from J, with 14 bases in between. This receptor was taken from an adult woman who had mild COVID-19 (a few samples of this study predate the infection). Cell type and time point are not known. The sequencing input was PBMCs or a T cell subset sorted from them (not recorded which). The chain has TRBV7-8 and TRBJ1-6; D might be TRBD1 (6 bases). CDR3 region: CASSNAGQLYNSPLHF. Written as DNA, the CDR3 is TGTGCCAGCAGCAATGCGGGACAACTCTATAATTCACCCCTCCACTTT.